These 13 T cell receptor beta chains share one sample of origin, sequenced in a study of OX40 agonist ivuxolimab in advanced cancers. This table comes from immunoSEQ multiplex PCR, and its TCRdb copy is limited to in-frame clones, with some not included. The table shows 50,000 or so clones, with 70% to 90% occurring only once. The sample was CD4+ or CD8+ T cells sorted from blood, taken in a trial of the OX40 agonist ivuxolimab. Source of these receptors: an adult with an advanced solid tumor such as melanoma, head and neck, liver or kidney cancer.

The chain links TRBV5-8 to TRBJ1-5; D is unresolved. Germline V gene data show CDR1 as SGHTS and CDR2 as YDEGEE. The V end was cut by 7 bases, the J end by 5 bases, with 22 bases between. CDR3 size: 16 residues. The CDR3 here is CASPVRGENPYQPQHF. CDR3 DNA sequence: TGTGCCAGCCCGGTACGGGGAGAAAACCCCTATCAGCCCCAGCATTTT.

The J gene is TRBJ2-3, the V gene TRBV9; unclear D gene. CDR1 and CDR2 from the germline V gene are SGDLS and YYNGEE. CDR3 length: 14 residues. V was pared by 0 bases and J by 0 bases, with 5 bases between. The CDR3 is CASSVVQSTDTQYF. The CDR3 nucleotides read TGTGCCAGCAGCGTAGTACAGAGCACAGATACGCAGTATTTT.

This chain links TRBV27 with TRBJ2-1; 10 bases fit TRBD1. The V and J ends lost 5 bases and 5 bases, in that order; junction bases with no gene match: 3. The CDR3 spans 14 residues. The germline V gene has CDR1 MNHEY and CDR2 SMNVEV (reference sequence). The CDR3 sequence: CASSPGTGDNEQFF. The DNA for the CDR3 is TGTGCCAGCAGTCCCGGGACAGGGGACAATGAGCAGTTCTTC.

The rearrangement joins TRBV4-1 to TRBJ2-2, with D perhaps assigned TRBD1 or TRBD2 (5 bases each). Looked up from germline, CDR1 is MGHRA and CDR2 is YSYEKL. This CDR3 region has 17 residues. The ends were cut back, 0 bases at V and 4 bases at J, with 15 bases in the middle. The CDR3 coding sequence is TGCGCCAGCAGCCAAGATGGGGACCGAGTGATCACCGGGGAGCTGTTTTTT. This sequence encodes CASSQDGDRVITGELFF.

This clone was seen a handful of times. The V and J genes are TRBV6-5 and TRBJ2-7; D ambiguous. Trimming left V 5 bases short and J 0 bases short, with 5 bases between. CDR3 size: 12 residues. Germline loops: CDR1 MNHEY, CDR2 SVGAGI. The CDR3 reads CASSQYSYEQYF. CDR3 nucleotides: TGTGCCAGCAGTCAATACTCCTACGAGCAGTACTTC.

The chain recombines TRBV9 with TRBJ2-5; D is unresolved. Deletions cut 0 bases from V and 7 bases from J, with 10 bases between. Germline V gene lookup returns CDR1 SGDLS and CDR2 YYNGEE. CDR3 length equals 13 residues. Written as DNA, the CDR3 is TGTGCCAGCAGCGTAGAGGGTTGGGGGACCCAGTACTTC. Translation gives CASSVEGWGTQYF.

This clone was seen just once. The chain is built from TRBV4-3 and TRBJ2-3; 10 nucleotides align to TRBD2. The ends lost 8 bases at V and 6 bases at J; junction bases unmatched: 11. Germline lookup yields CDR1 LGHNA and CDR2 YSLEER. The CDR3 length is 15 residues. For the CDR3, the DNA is TGCGCCAGCCGGCTCGGGACTAGCGAAGCCGATACGCAGTATTTT. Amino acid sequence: CASRLGTSEADTQYF.

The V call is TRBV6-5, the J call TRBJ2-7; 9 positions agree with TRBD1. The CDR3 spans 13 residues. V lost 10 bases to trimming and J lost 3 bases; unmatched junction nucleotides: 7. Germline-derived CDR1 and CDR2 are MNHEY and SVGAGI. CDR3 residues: CATTGQGLYEQYF. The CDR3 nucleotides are TGTGCCACCACGGGACAGGGTCTCTACGAGCAGTACTTC.

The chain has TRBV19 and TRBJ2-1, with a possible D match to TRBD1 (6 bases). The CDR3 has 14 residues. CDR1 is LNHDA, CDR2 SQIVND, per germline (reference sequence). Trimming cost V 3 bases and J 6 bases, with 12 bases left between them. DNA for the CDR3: TGTGCCAGTAGTATCCTTGGGACATCCAATGAGCAGTTCTTC. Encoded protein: CASSILGTSNEQFF.

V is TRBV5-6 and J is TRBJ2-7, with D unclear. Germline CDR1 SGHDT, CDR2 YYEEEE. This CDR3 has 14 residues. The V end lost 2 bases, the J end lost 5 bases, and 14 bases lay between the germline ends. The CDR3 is CASSLILSPHEQYF. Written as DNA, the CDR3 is TGTGCCAGCAGCTTAATCCTTTCTCCCCACGAGCAGTACTTC.

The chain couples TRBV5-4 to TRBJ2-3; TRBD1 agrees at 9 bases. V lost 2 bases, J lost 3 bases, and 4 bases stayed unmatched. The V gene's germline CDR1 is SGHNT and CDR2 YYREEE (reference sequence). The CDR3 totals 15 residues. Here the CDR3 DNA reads TGTGCCAGCAGCTTTAGGGGACAGGGAACAGATACGCAGTATTTT. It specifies CASSFRGQGTDTQYF.

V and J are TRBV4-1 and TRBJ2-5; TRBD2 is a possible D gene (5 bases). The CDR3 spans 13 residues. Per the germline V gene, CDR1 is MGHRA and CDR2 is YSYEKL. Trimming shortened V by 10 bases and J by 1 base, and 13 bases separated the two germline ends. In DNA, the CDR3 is TGCGCCACCTCGAGGGTAGTCCAAGAGACCCAGTACTTC. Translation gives CATSRVVQETQYF.

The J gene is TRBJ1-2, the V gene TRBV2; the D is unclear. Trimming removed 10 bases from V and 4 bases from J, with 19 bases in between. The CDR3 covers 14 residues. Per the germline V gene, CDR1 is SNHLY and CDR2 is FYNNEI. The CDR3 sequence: CATGDGSTFYGYTF. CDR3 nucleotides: TGTGCCACAGGAGATGGGAGTACTTTCTATGGCTACACCTTC.